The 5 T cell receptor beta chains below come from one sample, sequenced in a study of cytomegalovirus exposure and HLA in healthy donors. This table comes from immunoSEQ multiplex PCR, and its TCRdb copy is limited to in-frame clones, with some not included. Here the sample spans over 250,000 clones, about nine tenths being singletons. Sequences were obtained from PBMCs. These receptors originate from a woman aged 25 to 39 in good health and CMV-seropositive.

CDR3 nucleotide sequence: TGTGCCAGCAGCCCCGGACAGAAACTCTCTGGAAACACCATATATTTT. Protein product: CASSPGQKLSGNTIYF. V is TRBV5-4 and J is TRBJ1-3; tentative D call: TRBD1 (6 bases). The CDR3 spans 16 residues. Trimming left V 4 bases short and J 0 bases short, with 14 bases between. CDR1 is SGHNT, CDR2 YYREEE, per germline (reference sequence).

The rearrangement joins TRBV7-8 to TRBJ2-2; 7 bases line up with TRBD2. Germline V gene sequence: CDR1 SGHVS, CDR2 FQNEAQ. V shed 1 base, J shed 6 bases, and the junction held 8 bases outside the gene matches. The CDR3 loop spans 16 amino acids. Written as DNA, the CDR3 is TGTGCCAGCAGCTTAGAGGGCGGGAGTCTCTCCGGGGAGCTGTTTTTT. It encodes CASSLEGGSLSGELFF.

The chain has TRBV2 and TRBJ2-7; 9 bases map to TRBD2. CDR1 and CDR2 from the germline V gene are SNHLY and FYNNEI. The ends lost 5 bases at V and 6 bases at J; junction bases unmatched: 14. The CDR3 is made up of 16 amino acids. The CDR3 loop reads CASSPRPGTSFVEQYF. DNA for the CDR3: TGTGCCAGCAGTCCGCGCCCAGGGACTAGCTTCGTCGAGCAGTACTTC.

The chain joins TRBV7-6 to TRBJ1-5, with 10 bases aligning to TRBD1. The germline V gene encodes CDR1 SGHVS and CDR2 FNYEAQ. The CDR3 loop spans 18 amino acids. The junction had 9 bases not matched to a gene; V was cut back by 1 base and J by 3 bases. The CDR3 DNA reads TGTGCCAGCAGCTTAGGGACCCCGGACAGGGGGTACAATCAGCCCCAGCATTTT. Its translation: CASSLGTPDRGYNQPQHF.

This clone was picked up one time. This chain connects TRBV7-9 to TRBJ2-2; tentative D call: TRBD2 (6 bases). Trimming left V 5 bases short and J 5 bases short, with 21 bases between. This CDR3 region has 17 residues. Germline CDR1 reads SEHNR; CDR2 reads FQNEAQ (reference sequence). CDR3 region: CASSIARQKGGTGELFF. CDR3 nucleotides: TGTGCCAGCAGCATCGCTCGACAGAAGGGAGGAACCGGGGAGCTGTTTTTT.